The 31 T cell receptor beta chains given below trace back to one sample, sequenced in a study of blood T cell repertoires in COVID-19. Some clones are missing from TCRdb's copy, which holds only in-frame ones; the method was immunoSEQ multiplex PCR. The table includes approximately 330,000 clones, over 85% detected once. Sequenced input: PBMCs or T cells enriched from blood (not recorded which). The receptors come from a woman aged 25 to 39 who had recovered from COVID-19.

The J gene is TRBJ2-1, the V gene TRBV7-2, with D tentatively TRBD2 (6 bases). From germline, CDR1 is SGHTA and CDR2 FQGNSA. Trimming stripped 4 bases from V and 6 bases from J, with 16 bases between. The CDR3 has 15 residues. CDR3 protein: CASSWKVGTLNEQFF. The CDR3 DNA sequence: TGTGCCAGCAGCTGGAAGGTCGGGACTCTCAATGAGCAGTTCTTC.

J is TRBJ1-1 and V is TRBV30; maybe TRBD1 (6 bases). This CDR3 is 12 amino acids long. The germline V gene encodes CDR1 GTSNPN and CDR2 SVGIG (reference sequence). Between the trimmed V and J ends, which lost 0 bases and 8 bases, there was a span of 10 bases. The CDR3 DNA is TGTGCCTGGAGTGTTGCAGGGGAGGAAGCTTTCTTT. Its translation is CAWSVAGEEAFF.

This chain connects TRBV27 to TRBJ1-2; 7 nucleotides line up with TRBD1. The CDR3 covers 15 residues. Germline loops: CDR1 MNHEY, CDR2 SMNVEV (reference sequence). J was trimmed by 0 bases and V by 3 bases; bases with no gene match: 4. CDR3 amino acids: CASSFGDRTNYGYTF. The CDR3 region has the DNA TGTGCCAGCAGTTTTGGGGACAGAACTAACTATGGCTACACCTTC.

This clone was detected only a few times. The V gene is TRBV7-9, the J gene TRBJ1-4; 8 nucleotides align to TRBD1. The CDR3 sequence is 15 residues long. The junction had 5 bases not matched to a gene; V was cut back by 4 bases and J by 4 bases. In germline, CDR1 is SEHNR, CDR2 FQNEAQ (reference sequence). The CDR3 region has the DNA TGTGCCAGCAGCTCCTTTGACAGGGGTAATGAAAAACTGTTTTTT. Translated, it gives CASSSFDRGNEKLFF.

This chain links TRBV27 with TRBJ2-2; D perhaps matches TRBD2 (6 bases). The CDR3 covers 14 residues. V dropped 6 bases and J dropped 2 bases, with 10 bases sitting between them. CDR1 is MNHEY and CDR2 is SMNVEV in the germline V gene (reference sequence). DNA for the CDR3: TGTGCCAGCAGGCGGGGTGATAACACCGGGGAGCTGTTTTTT. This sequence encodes CASRRGDNTGELFF.

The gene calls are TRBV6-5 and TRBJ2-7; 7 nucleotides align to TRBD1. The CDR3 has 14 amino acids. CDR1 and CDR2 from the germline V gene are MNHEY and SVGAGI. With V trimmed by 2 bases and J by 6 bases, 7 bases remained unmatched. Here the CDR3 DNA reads TGTGCCAGCAGTTACCTGACAGGGAGCCCCGAGCAGTACTTC. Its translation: CASSYLTGSPEQYF.

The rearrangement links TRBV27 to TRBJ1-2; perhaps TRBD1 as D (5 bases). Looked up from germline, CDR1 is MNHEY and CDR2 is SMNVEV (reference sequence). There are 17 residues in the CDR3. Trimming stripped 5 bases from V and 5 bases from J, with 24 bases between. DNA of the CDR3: TGTGCCAGCAGTCCACTCCTTACGACCGGGACTGATTATGGCTACACCTTC. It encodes CASSPLLTTGTDYGYTF.

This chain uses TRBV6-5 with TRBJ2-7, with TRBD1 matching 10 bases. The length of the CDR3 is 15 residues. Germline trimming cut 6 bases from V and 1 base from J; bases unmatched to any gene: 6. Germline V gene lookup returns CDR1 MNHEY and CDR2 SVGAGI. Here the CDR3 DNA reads TGTGCCAGCAGACCCTGGGACAGGGGATCCTACGAGCAGTACTTC. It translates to CASRPWDRGSYEQYF.

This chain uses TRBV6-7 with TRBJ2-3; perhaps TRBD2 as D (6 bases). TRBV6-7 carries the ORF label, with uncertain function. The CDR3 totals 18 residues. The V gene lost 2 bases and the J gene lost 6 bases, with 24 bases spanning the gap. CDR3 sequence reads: CASSYPICAGYEMDTQYF. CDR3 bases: TGTGCCAGCAGTTACCCAATTTGTGCGGGATACGAAATGGATACGCAGTATTTT.

CDR3 DNA sequence: TGTGCCAGCAGTTTACATCCGGGGGGAATAAAACTAGCCAAAAACATTCAGTACTTC. The encoded protein is CASSLHPGGIKLAKNIQYF. The J gene is TRBJ2-4, the V gene TRBV28, with 7 nucleotides matching TRBD2. J gave up 0 bases and V 2 bases, and 13 bases lay outside the gene matches. The CDR3 sequence is 19 residues long. Germline V gene data show CDR1 as MDHEN and CDR2 as SYDVKM.

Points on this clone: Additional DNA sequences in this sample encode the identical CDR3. The CDR3 sequence: CASSISRGYEQYF. DNA of the CDR3: TGTGCCAGTAGTATTAGCAGGGGCTACGAGCAGTACTTC. The chain recombines TRBV19 with TRBJ2-7, with D possibly being TRBD1 (6 bases). The length of the CDR3 is 13 residues. V was pared by 3 bases and J by 3 bases, with 9 bases between. The germline V gene encodes CDR1 LNHDA and CDR2 SQIVND (reference sequence).

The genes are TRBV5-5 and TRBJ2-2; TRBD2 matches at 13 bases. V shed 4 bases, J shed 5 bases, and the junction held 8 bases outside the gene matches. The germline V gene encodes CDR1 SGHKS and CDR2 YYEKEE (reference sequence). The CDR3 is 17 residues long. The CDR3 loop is CASSLGLAGVLTGELFF. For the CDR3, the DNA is TGTGCCAGCAGCCTAGGACTAGCGGGAGTTCTAACCGGGGAGCTGTTTTTT.

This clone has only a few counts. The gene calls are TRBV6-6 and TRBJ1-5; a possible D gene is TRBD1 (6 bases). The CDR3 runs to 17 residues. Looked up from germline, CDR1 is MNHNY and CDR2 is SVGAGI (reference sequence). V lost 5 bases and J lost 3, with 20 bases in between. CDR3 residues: CASSRRVLGAHNQPQHF. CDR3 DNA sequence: TGTGCCAGCAGTCGCCGGGTCCTGGGGGCGCACAATCAGCCCCAGCATTTT.

The CDR3 sequence: CASSLDRGAYEQYF. The DNA for the CDR3 is TGTGCCAGCAGTCTAGACAGGGGGGCCTACGAGCAGTACTTC. This chain uses TRBV6-5 with TRBJ2-7; 9 nucleotides match TRBD1. The CDR3 is made up of 14 amino acids. Germline V CDR1 and CDR2: MNHEY, SVGAGI. The V segment lost 5 bases and the J segment 2 bases; nucleotides outside the gene matches: 4.

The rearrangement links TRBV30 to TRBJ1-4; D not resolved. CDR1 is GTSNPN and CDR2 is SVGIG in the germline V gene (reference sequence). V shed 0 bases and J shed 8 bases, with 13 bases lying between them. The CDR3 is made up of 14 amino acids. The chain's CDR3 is CAWSVLNFGEKLFF. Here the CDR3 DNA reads TGTGCCTGGAGTGTACTTAATTTCGGGGAAAAACTGTTTTTT.

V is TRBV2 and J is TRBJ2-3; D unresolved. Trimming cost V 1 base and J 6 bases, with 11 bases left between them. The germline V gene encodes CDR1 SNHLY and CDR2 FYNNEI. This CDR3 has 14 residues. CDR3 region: CASSEGVLLDTQYF. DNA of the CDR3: TGTGCCAGCAGTGAAGGTGTCTTACTGGATACGCAGTATTTT.

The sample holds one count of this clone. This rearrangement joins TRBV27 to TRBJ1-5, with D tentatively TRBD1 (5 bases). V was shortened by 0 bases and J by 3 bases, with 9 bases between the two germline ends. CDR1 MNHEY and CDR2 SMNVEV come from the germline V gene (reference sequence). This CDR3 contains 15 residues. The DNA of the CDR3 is TGTGCCAGCAGTTTATCGGGGGGGTCCAATCAGCCCCAGCATTTT. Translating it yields CASSLSGGSNQPQHF.

The CDR3 region is CASSEFGGLMITRDDEQFF. Here the CDR3 DNA reads TGCGCCAGCAGTGAGTTCGGGGGGCTGATGATAACCCGGGATGATGAGCAGTTCTTC. The genes are TRBV10-2 and TRBJ2-1; D is possibly TRBD2 (7 bases). The ends were cut back, 1 base at V and 8 bases at J, with 27 bases in the middle. Germline V gives CDR1 WSHSY, CDR2 SAAADI. The CDR3 totals 19 residues.

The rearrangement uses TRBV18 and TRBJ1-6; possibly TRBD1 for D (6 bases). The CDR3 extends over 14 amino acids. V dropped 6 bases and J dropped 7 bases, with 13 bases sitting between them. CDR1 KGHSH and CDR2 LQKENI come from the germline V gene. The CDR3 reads CASSTDSSNSPLHF. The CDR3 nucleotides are TGTGCCAGCTCGACGGACAGCTCAAATTCACCCCTCCACTTT.

The chain's CDR3 is CASSADRGHEQYF. In DNA form, the CDR3 reads TGTGCCAGCAGCGCGGACAGGGGCCACGAGCAGTACTTC. This chain uses TRBV2 with TRBJ2-7; TRBD1 matches 9 bases. From germline, CDR1 is SNHLY and CDR2 FYNNEI. There are 13 residues in the CDR3. The V and J ends lost 6 bases and 5 bases, in that order; junction bases with no gene match: 5.

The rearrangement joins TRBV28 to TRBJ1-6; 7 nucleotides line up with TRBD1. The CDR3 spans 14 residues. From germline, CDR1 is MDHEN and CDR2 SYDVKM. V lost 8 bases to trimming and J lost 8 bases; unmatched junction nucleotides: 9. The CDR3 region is CASSNRGGHSPLHF. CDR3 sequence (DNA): TGTGCCAGCTCAAACAGGGGAGGTCATTCACCCCTCCACTTT.

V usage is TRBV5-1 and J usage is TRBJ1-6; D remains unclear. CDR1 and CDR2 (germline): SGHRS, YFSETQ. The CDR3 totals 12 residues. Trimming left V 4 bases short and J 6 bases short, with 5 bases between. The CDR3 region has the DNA TGCGCCAGCAGCACTCTTAATTCACCCCTCCACTTT. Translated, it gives CASSTLNSPLHF.

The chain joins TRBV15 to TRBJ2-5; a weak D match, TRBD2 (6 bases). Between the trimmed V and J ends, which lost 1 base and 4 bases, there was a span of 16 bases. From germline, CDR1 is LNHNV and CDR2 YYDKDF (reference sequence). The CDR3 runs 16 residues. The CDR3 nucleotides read TGTGCCACCAGCAGAGGCATTGGGCGGGATATAGAGACCCAGTACTTC. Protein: CATSRGIGRDIETQYF.

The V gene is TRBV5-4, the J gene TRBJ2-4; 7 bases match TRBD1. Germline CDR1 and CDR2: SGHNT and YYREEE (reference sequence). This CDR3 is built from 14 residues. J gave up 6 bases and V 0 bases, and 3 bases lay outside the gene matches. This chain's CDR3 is CASSLAGTANIQYF. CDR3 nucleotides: TGTGCCAGCAGCTTGGCCGGGACAGCAAACATTCAGTACTTC.

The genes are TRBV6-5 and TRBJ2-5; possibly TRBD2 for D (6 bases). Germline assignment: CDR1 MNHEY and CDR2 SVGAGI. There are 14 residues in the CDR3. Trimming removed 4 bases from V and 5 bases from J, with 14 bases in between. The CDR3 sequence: CASSSSFRGETQYF. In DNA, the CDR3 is TGTGCCAGCAGTTCAAGCTTTCGGGGGGAGACCCAGTACTTC.

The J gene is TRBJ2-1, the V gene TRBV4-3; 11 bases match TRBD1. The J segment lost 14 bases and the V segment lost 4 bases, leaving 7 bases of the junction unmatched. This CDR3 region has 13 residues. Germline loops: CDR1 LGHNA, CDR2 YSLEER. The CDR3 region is CASSPDRGLDEFF. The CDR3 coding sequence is TGCGCCAGCAGCCCGGACAGGGGGCTAGACGAGTTCTTC.

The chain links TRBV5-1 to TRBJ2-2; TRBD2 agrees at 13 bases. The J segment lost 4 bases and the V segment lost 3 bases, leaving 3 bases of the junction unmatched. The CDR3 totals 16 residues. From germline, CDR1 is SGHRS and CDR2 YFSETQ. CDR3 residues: CASSSGLAGITGELFF. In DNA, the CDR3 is TGCGCCAGCAGCTCGGGACTAGCGGGAATCACCGGGGAGCTGTTTTTT. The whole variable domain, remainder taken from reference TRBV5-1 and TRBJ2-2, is KAGVTQTPRYLIKTRGQQVTLSCSPISGHRSVSWYQQTPGQGLQFLFEYFSETQRNKGNFPGRFSGRQFSNSRSEMNVSTLELGDSALYLCASSSGLAGITGELFFGEGSRLTVL.

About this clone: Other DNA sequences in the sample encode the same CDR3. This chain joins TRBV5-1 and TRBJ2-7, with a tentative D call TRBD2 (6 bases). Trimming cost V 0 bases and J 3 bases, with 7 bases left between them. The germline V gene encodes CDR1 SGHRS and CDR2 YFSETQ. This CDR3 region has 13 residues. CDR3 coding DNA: TGCGCCAGCAGCTTGGTGGGGGGCTACGAGCAGTACTTC. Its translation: CASSLVGGYEQYF.

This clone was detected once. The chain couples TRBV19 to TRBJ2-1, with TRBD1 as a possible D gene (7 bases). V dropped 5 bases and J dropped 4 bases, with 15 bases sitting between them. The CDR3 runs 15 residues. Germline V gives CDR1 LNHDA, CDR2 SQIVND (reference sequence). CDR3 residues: CASSPGGTEYNEQFF. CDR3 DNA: TGTGCCAGTAGTCCCGGCGGGACAGAGTACAATGAGCAGTTCTTC.

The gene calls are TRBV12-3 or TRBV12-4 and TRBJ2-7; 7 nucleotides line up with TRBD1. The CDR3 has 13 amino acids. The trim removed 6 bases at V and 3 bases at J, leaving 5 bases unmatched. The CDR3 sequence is CASRSGQSYEQYF. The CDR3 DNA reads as TGTGCCAGCAGATCGGGACAGAGCTACGAGCAGTACTTC.

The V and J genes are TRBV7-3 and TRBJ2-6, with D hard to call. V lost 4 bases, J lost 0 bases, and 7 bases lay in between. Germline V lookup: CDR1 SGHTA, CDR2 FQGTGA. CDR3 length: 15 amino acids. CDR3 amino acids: CASSSPNSGANVLTF. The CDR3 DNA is TGTGCCAGCAGCTCCCCAAACTCTGGGGCCAACGTCCTGACTTTC.